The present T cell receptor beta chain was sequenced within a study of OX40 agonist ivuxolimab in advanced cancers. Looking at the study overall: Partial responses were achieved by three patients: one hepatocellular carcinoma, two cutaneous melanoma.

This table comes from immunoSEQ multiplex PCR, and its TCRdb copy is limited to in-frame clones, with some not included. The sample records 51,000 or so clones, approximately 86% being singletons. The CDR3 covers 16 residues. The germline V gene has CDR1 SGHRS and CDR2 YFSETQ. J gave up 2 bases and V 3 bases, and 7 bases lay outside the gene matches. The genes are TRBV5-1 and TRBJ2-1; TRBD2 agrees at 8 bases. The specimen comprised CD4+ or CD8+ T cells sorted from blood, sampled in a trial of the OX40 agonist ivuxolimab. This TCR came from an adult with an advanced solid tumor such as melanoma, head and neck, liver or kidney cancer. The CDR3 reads CASSWSGGQTYNEQFF. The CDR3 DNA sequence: TGCGCCAGCAGCTGGAGCGGGGGCCAAACCTACAATGAGCAGTTCTTC. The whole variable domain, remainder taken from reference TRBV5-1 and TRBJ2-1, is KAGVTQTPRYLIKTRGQQVTLSCSPISGHRSVSWYQQTPGQGLQFLFEYFSETQRNKGNFPGRFSGRQFSNSRSEMNVSTLELGDSALYLCASSWSGGQTYNEQFFGPGTRLTVL.